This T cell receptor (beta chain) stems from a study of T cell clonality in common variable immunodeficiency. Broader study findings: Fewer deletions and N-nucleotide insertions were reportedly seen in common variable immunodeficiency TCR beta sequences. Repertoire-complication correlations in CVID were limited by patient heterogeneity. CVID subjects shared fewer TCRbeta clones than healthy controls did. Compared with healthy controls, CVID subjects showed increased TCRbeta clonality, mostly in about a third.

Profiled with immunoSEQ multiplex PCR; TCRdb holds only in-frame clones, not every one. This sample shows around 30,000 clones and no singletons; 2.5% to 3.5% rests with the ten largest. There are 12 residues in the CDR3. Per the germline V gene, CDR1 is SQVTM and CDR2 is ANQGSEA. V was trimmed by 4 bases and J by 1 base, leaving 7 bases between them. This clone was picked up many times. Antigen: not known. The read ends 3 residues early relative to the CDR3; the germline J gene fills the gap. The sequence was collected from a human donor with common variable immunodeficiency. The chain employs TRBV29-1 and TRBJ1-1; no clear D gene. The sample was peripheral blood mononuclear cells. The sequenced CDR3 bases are TGCAGCGTTGTCCCCAGGAACACTGAA. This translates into CSVVPRNTE. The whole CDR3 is CSVVPRNTEAFF.